The source of this T cell receptor beta chain is a study of blood T cell repertoires in COVID-19. Across 24 US areas, participants ranged in age from about 18 to 100 years. Trimming took 4 bases from V and 2 from J, leaving 16 bases between them. The CDR3 loop spans 16 amino acids. Germline loops: CDR1 KGHSH, CDR2 LQKENI. The repertoire was sequenced with immunoSEQ multiplex PCR; TCRdb's copy has only in-frame clones and lacks some. The sample shows 300,000 to 350,000 clones, over 80% of them seen only once. The chain is built from TRBV18 and TRBJ2-3; perhaps TRBD1 as D (6 bases). The origin of this receptor is a man aged 25 to 45 who had recovered from COVID-19. The sequenced sample was PBMCs or T cells enriched from blood (not recorded which). CDR3 coding DNA: TGTGCCAGCTCACTTGGACAGCGCCGTTCCACAGATACGCAGTATTTT. Protein product: CASSLGQRRSTDTQYF.